This T cell receptor beta chain was profiled in a study of T cells after yellow fever vaccination (dated by TCRdb to 2018 to 2020). At the level of the whole study: Libraries from fractions with low cell numbers were prepared with the SMART-Seq v4 Ultra Low Input RNA kit. Bulk TCR alpha and beta repertoires were sequenced longitudinally to track T-cell clones before and after primary and booster YFV17D yellow fever vaccination. Two healthy male donors, one aged 18 to 30 and one aged 30 to 40 years, made up the cohort. Bulk PBMC replicates and cell subsets were isolated from blood drawn at multiple timepoints before and after both primary and secondary immunization. Broad study findings and their caveats: Because only two donors were included in the study, the extent to which the findings can be generalized is limited. The secondary T-cell response was found to be weaker but faster than the primary response, with a peak reached on day 5 rather than on day 15. Because abundant contaminating clonotypes from the bulk population could be contained in FACS-sorted repertoires, computational filtering was required. A small share of clonotypes was detected in both CD4 and CD8 compartments, with the overlap likely arising from convergent recombination. Most clones expanded after primary vaccination (approximately 95% of CD4 and 88% of CD8) were re-detected after the booster, suggesting that broad memory maintenance occurred.

This clonotype has a handful of counts. Its binding antigen is unknown. It has no much larger one-base neighbor in the sample; base qualities were not kept. Trimming accounts for 7 bases at V and 4 bases at J, while the number of junction bases matched to no gene is 13. Counted from cysteine to phenylalanine, this CDR3 has 16 amino acids. Only CDR3 DNA remains: 48 bases, in frame from the first base. The intended sense of this specimen's treatment or condition label: live attenuated yellow fever vaccine strain. Two biological replicates of bulk PBMCs were collected at each blood-draw timepoint. A standard Ficoll-Paque protocol was used to isolate PBMCs from peripheral blood. TriZol was used to extract RNA from bulk PBMCs, CD4 and CD8 fractions, and dextramer-positive and dextramer-negative fractions. TCR cDNA was made using 5'RACE template switching, a step that added a universal primer site and unique molecular identifiers. cDNA synthesis was primed from both the TCR alpha and TCR beta constant segments. Library amplification used two PCR steps, and the second PCR step added sample barcodes and sequencing adapters. Sequencing of the libraries was done on either Illumina HiSeq 2500 (2x100 bp) or NovaSeq (2x150 bp). For the original study's pipeline: Reads were demultiplexed and collapsed into UMI consensus sequences with MIGEC, and V(D)J alignment was performed with MiXCR. Clonotypes responding to the vaccine were identified with edgeR on replicate PBMC samples, with the criteria of FDR below 0.01 and a log2 fold change above 5 up to day 15. Each bulk clonotype was labeled CD4 or CD8 based on which sequenced repertoire, CD4 or CD8, contained the clonotype at higher abundance. TCRdb passed the public sequencing reads through fastp at Q25 and MiXCR, retaining productive beta sequences. Every CDR3 protein is listed once, alongside the most common genes and DNA of its rows. TCRdb, rather than the study authors, made the V and J calls. The sample table shows 300,000 to 350,000 distinct CDR3 sequences, and 8.1% are seen once. The ten largest make up 15% to 20% of the sample.

This material consisted of PBMCs, taken approximately 47 days after the first yellow fever vaccination. This receptor was obtained from a young man who received the YFV17D yellow fever vaccine. The V and J segments used are TRBV12-3 or TRBV12-4 and TRBJ2-5, and 9 junctional nucleotides match TRBD1. The DNA is TGTGCCAGCACCCCTCCGGGACAGGGACTGCGAGAGACCCAGTACTTC. It translates to CASTPPGQGLRETQYF.